This entry describes one T cell receptor (beta chain). Its cognate antigen is unknown. This entry comes from a study of CXCR3-negative and CXCR3-positive naive CD8 T cells. Regarding the study as a whole: CXCR3-negative naive cells had less hydrophobic TRB CDR3s than did CXCR3-positive naive cells. Similarly elevated diversity marked both naive subsets, with memory CD8+ cells showing far lower diversity.

The authors made the TRB cDNA libraries by 5' RACE using UMI labels. TCRdb reprocessed the 5' RACE reads and stores each CDR3 protein as one record, lacking DNA. In total, the table holds approximately 88,000 distinct CDR3 sequences. This TCR came from a human donor in good health. Some clones in this sample may be carry-over from other donors' samples. Sequencing used naive CXCR3+ CD8+ T cells from blood. As to subset: CD45RO-CCR7+CD27+CD95- naive CD8+ T cells expressing CXCR3 (TNR3+).

CDR3 loop: CASSWDGETQYF. V is TRBV12-3 or TRBV12-4 and J is TRBJ2-5. The CDR3 spans 12 residues.